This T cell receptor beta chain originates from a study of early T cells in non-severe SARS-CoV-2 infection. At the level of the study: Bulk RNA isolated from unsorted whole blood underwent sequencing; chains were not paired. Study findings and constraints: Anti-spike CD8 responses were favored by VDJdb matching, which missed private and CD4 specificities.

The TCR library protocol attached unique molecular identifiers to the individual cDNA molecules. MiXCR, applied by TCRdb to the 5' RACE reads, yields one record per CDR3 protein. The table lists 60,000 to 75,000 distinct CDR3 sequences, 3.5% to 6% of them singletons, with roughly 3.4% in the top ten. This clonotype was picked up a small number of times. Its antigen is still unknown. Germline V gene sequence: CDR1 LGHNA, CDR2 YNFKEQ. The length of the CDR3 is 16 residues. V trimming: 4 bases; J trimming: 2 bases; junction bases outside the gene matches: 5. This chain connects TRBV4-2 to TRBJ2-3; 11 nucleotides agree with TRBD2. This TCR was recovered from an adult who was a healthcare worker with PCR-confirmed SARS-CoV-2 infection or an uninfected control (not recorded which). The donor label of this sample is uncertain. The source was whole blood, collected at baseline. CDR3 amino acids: CASSLFSGGATDTQYF. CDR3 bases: TGTGCCAGCAGCCTATTTAGCGGGGGGGCCACAGATACGCAGTATTTT.